These 20 T cell receptor beta chains were all obtained from the same sample, sequenced in a study of blood T cell repertoires in COVID-19. Using immunoSEQ multiplex PCR, the repertoire was profiled, and TCRdb retains in-frame clones only, with some absent. This sample has 310,000 or so clones, with around 89% found just once. Source material: PBMCs or T cells enriched from blood (not recorded which). Receptors were obtained from a woman in her thirties or forties who had recovered from COVID-19.

The chain joins TRBV19 to TRBJ2-4, with D perhaps matching TRBD1 (5 bases). CDR1 is LNHDA, CDR2 SQIVND, per germline (reference sequence). Trimming removed 3 bases from V and 7 bases from J, with 10 bases in between. The CDR3 is 13 residues long. The CDR3 DNA reads TGTGCCAGTAGTATCGACAGTTCGAACATTCAGTACTTC. This gives the protein CASSIDSSNIQYF.

CDR3 sequence: CASSKGGISNQPQHF. CDR3 DNA: TGTGCCAGCTCAAAAGGGGGTATTAGCAATCAGCCCCAGCATTTT. V and J are TRBV28 and TRBJ1-5, with D tentatively TRBD1 (6 bases). Germline CDR1 reads MDHEN; CDR2 reads SYDVKM. The V end lost 8 bases, the J end lost 0 bases, and 14 bases lay between the germline ends. The CDR3 spans 15 residues.

This clone was seen just once. This sequence joins TRBV11-2 and TRBJ2-5; perhaps TRBD1 as D (5 bases). This CDR3 contains 13 residues. V dropped 6 bases and J dropped 2 bases, with 10 bases sitting between them. In germline, CDR1 is SGHAT, CDR2 FQNNGV. The CDR3 region is CASSFGQQETQYF. The CDR3 DNA reads as TGTGCCAGCAGTTTCGGACAACAAGAGACCCAGTACTTC. Using reference TRBV11-2 and TRBJ2-5 for the parts outside the CDR3, the full variable domain is EAGVAQSPRYKIIEKRQSVAFWCNPISGHATLYWYQQILGQGPKLLIQFQNNGVVDDSQLPKDRFSAERLKGVDSTLKIQPAKLEDSAVYLCASSFGQQETQYFGPGTRLLVL.

The chain is built from TRBV12-3 or TRBV12-4 and TRBJ2-1; a possible D gene is TRBD2 (6 bases). This CDR3 has 13 residues. V lost 5 bases to trimming and J lost 10 bases, with 15 bases between them. The CDR3 DNA sequence: TGTGCCAGCAGTCGGGGTCCGGGGGTCGAGCAGTTCTTC. The encoded protein is CASSRGPGVEQFF.

The chain links TRBV6-1 to TRBJ2-7; D possibly corresponds to TRBD1 (5 bases). The V gene lost 2 bases and the J gene lost 6 bases, with 17 bases spanning the gap. Per germline, CDR1 MNHNS and CDR2 SASEGT. The length of the CDR3 is 15 residues. The CDR3 sequence: CASSEYGWGLSEQYF. For the CDR3, the DNA is TGTGCCAGCAGTGAATACGGGTGGGGCTTGTCCGAGCAGTACTTC.

This clone has more than one count but fewer than ten. The chain uses TRBV12-3 or TRBV12-4 and TRBJ1-3; D unclear. With 10 bases removed from V and 0 bases from J, the gap between germline ends came to 4 bases. This CDR3 has 11 residues. The CDR3 protein is CATVSGNTIYF. CDR3 coding DNA: TGTGCCACCGTCTCTGGAAACACCATATATTTT.

V is TRBV7-9 and J is TRBJ2-2; tentative D call: TRBD2 (5 bases). This CDR3 contains 15 residues. The germline V and J ends were trimmed by 0 bases and 6 bases, with 11 bases remaining between them. The germline V gene encodes CDR1 SEHNR and CDR2 FQNEAQ (reference sequence). The CDR3 sequence is CASSLAGAPPGELFF. CDR3 sequence (DNA): TGTGCCAGCAGCTTAGCGGGAGCCCCCCCCGGGGAGCTGTTTTTT.

This rearrangement joins TRBV11-3 to TRBJ2-1, with a possible D match to TRBD1 (5 bases). With 3 bases removed from V and 8 bases from J, the gap between germline ends came to 11 bases. The length of the CDR3 is 13 residues. Germline V CDR1 and CDR2: SGHNT, YENEEA. CDR3 residues: CASSFQGRDEQFF. The CDR3 bases are TGTGCCAGCAGCTTCCAGGGTAGGGATGAGCAGTTCTTC.

The table lists this clone with a few counts. The V gene is TRBV29-1, the J gene TRBJ2-1; tentative D call: TRBD2 (5 bases). CDR3 size: 15 residues. CDR1 SQVTM and CDR2 ANQGSEA come from the germline V gene. V gave up 2 bases and J gave up 2 bases, with 13 bases separating them. CDR3 nucleotide sequence: TGCAGCGTTGAATTCTGGAGCGGAACCTACAATGAGCAGTTCTTC. Protein product: CSVEFWSGTYNEQFF.

The CDR3 here is CASSLARGEWYF. The CDR3 bases are TGTGCCAGCAGTTTAGCCAGGGGAGAGTGGTACTTC. The genes are TRBV28 and TRBJ2-7, with D possibly TRBD1 on 6 matching bases. The V and J ends lost 2 bases and 12 bases respectively, with 14 bases between them. CDR3 length equals 12 residues. Germline V gene lookup returns CDR1 MDHEN and CDR2 SYDVKM.

The gene calls are TRBV28 and TRBJ1-5; TRBD1 might be the D (6 bases). Germline V gene data show CDR1 as MDHEN and CDR2 as SYDVKM. The CDR3 spans 15 residues. Deletions cut 2 bases from V and 2 bases from J, with 10 bases between. The CDR3, as DNA: TGTGCCAGCAGTTTAACGGACAGCCGCAATCAGCCCCAGCATTTT. Its protein product is CASSLTDSRNQPQHF. Variable domain in full (rest from reference TRBV28 and TRBJ1-5): DVKVTQSSRYLVKRTGEKVFLECVQDMDHENMFWYRQDPGLGLRLIYFSYDVKMKEKGDIPEGYSVSREKKERFSLILESASTNQTSMYLCASSLTDSRNQPQHFGDGTRLSIL.

The V call is TRBV7-2, the J call TRBJ1-6, with 7 nucleotides matching TRBD1. Trimming cost V 4 bases and J 7 bases; bases outside gene matches: 7. Germline V gene sequence: CDR1 SGHTA, CDR2 FQGNSA. The CDR3 covers 15 residues. As DNA, the CDR3 is TGTGCCAGCAGCTCACCGGGACAGCCCAATTCACCCCTCCACTTT. This gives the protein CASSSPGQPNSPLHF. Complete variable domain (other parts from reference TRBV7-2 and TRBJ1-6): GAGVSQSPSNKVTEKGKDVELRCDPISGHTALYWYRQSLGQGLEFLIYFQGNSAPDKSGLPSDRFSAERTGGSVSTLTIQRTQQEDSAVYLCASSSPGQPNSPLHFGNGTRLTVT.

V gene TRBV18 combines with J gene TRBJ2-3; 7 bases map to TRBD1. Looked up from germline, CDR1 is KGHSH and CDR2 is LQKENI. The V and J ends lost 5 bases and 0 bases, in that order; junction bases with no gene match: 5. CDR3 length: 15 residues. The CDR3 nucleotides read TGTGCCAGCTCATGGGGACAGCCCAGCACAGATACGCAGTATTTT. As protein: CASSWGQPSTDTQYF.

This chain connects TRBV2 to TRBJ2-2; TRBD2 aligns across 7 bases. The CDR3 length is 17 residues. The germline gives CDR1 SNHLY, CDR2 FYNNEI. Trimming took 6 bases from V and 7 from J; bases not matched to a gene: 17. CDR3: CASRPSFVRGSGGELFF. The CDR3 nucleotides read TGTGCCAGCAGACCGAGCTTTGTGCGGGGGTCTGGCGGGGAGCTGTTTTTT.

The V call is TRBV19, the J call TRBJ2-3; 7 bases match TRBD1. The CDR3 totals 14 residues. With 6 bases clipped from V and 4 bases from J, the junction kept 7 bases outside the gene matches. CDR1 is LNHDA and CDR2 is SQIVND in the germline V gene (reference sequence). In nucleotides, the CDR3 is TGTGCCAGTAGGACAGGGTTTCGGGCAGATACGCAGTATTTT. Its protein is CASRTGFRADTQYF.

The rearrangement links TRBV11-3 to TRBJ2-1, with D perhaps TRBD1 (5 bases). V was clipped by 0 bases and J by 14 bases, with 17 bases between them. The CDR3 loop spans 14 amino acids. Germline CDR1 and CDR2: SGHNT and YENEEA. The CDR3: CASSLDRGGSKKFF. In DNA, the CDR3 is TGTGCCAGCAGCTTAGATAGGGGCGGTTCTAAGAAGTTCTTC.

V usage is TRBV19 and J usage is TRBJ2-7; 9 nucleotides agree with TRBD1. This CDR3 region has 16 residues. Germline CDR1 and CDR2: LNHDA and SQIVND (reference sequence). V shed 5 bases, J shed 3 bases, and the junction held 11 bases outside the gene matches. In DNA, the CDR3 is TGTGCCAGTAGTGGGCGGGGACAGGGTGGCCACTACGAGCAGTACTTC. Translated: CASSGRGQGGHYEQYF.

This chain uses TRBV7-9 with TRBJ1-3; 7 bases are shared with TRBD1. Per germline, CDR1 SEHNR and CDR2 FQNEAQ (reference sequence). The V segment lost 2 bases and the J segment 0 bases; nucleotides outside the gene matches: 7. The CDR3 runs 17 residues. The CDR3 sequence: CASSLNRQGDSGNTIYF. CDR3 in DNA: TGTGCCAGCAGCTTAAATCGACAGGGAGACTCTGGAAACACCATATATTTT. Full variable domain (outside the CDR3, taken from reference TRBV7-9 and TRBJ1-3): DTGVSQNPRHKITKRGQNVTFRCDPISEHNRLYWYRQTLGQGPEFLTYFQNEAQLEKSRLLSDRFSAERPKGSFSTLEIQRTEQGDSAMYLCASSLNRQGDSGNTIYFGEGSWLTVV.

The genes are TRBV6-5 and TRBJ2-3; a possible D gene is TRBD2 (5 bases). The V end lost 8 bases, the J end lost 2 bases, and 8 bases lay between the germline ends. The CDR3 is 12 residues long. The germline V gene encodes CDR1 MNHEY and CDR2 SVGAGI. The CDR3 DNA reads as TGTGCCAGCCTTGGACTCACAGATACGCAGTATTTT. It is translated as CASLGLTDTQYF.

CDR3 sequence (DNA): TGTGCCTGGAGTGTAAGACAGCCCGACGAGCAGTACTTC. Translating gives CAWSVRQPDEQYF. V is TRBV30 and J is TRBJ2-7, with D perhaps TRBD1 (5 bases). The ends were cut back, 0 bases at V and 5 bases at J, with 11 bases in the middle. Germline V gene sequence: CDR1 GTSNPN, CDR2 SVGIG (reference sequence). The CDR3 has 13 amino acids.